This T cell receptor beta chain was sequenced for a study of shared clonotypes between healthy human individuals. Some clones are missing from TCRdb's copy, which holds only in-frame ones; the method was immunoSEQ multiplex PCR. The sample gives under 2,500,000 clones, under 97% of which show up once; less than 0.15% is in the top ten. Trimming took 1 base from V and 4 from J, leaving 10 bases between them. The CDR3 runs 15 residues. CDR1 is MDHEN and CDR2 is SYDVKM in the germline V gene. The chain uses TRBV28 and TRBJ1-4; D may be TRBD1 (6 bases). The TCR was taken from a man aged 18 to 30 in good health. The source material was naive CD4+ T cells sorted from blood. This sample's subset: CD45RA+ positively selected. For the CDR3, the DNA is TGTGCCAGCAGTTTATCAGGGGTCGGTAATGAAAAACTGTTTTTT. It specifies CASSLSGVGNEKLFF.